This is a list of T cell receptor beta chains from one sample in a study of blood T cell repertoires in COVID-19. TCRdb's copy holds only in-frame clones and misses some; the assay was immunoSEQ multiplex PCR. The top ten clones hold about 6% of a sample with roughly 340,000 clones, about nine tenths of them seen once. The sequenced sample consisted of peripheral blood. All receptors derive from a woman aged 50 to 65 with COVID-19, enrolled during active disease. The CDR3 runs from the conserved cysteine through the conserved F or W. A D gene is named only where the DNA matches it firmly. Clone size appears in some rows only: once, few, many, or a class for an expanded clone.

d_gene | abundance | j_gene | v_gene | CDR3nt | CDR3aa
TRBD1 | . | TRBJ2-6 | TRBV7-2 | TGTGCCAGCAGCAGCAGGGACAGTACCGGGGCCAACGTCCTGACTTTC | CASSSRDSTGANVLTF
TRBD1 | . | TRBJ2-7 | TRBV27 | TGTGCCAGCAGGAGGACAGGGGCTCTAGCCACCTACGAGCAGTACTTC | CASRRTGALATYEQYF
. | . | TRBJ2-5 | TRBV19 | TGTGCCAGTAGTATAGGGGTCGCAGGGAACCAAGAGACCCAGTACTTC | CASSIGVAGNQETQYF
TRBD1 | . | TRBJ2-7 | TRBV19 | TGTGCCAGTAGCCCTCGGACAGGGGGCATCTACGAGCAGTACTTC | CASSPRTGGIYEQYF
TRBD2 | . | TRBJ2-7 | TRBV4-1 | TGCGCCAGCAGCCAAGTGGGGACTAGCGGATCCTACGAGCAGTACTTC | CASSQVGTSGSYEQYF
TRBD2 | once | TRBJ2-5 | TRBV19 | TGTGCCGCCTCCCCCAGGCTAGCGGGAGTTGGGCAAGAGACCCAGTACTTC | CAASPRLAGVGQETQYF
TRBD1 | few | TRBJ1-5 | TRBV2 | TGTGCCAGCAGAAAAGGACAGGGGCCTAATCAGCCCCAGCATTTT | CASRKGQGPNQPQHF
. | . | TRBJ2-5 | TRBV24-1 | TGTGCCACCAGTGACCCTATGAGCGACCAAGAGACCCAGTACTTC | CATSDPMSDQETQYF
TRBD1 | . | TRBJ1-2 | TRBV7-9 | TGTGCCAGCAGCCTCGACAGGGGATATGACTATGGCTACACCTTC | CASSLDRGYDYGYTF
TRBD1 | . | TRBJ1-1 | TRBV7-2 | TGTGCCAGCAGCCGGGACAGTGTGAACACTGAAGCTTTCTTT | CASSRDSVNTEAFF
. | . | TRBJ2-1 | TRBV6-2/TRBV6-3 | TGTGCCAGCAGCCCCTTGAATGAGCAGTTCTTC | CASSPLNEQFF
. | . | TRBJ2-3 | TRBV7-2 | TGTGCCAGCAGCTTAGGCGTTGGAGATACGCAGTATTTT | CASSLGVGDTQYF
TRBD1 | . | TRBJ2-7 | TRBV6-5 | TGTGCCAGCAGTTACCGGGGACAGGGGAACCCCTACGAGCAGTACTTC | CASSYRGQGNPYEQYF
. | . | TRBJ1-1 | TRBV11-1 | TGTGCCAGCAGTCAAGATCCGGGGAGGACTGAAGCTTTCTTT | CASSQDPGRTEAFF
. | . | TRBJ2-1 | TRBV9 | TGTGCCAGCAGCGTAGGTGGGGGGGCCGGTACCTACAATGAGCAGTTCTTC | CASSVGGGAGTYNEQFF
. | few | TRBJ2-3 | TRBV5-4 | TGTGCCAGCAGCTTGGTGGTCGGTAGCACAGATACGCAGTATTTT | CASSLVVGSTDTQYF
TRBD2 | . | TRBJ2-7 | TRBV15 | TGTGCCACCAGCAGAGGCCCGGTCCGACGGGCGGGGGGTCTAGACGCGGTCGAGCAGTACTTC | CATSRGPVRRAGGLDAVEQYF
. | . | TRBJ2-7 | TRBV15 | TGTGCCACCAGCAGAGGGCCCGGGGGATACTACGAGCAGTACTTC | CATSRGPGGYYEQYF
TRBD2 | . | TRBJ2-1 | TRBV14 | TGTGCCAGCAGCCCCACTAGCGGCTACAATGAGCAGTTCTTC | CASSPTSGYNEQFF
. | . | TRBJ2-3 | TRBV30 | TGTGCCTGCACCTTATCCGGGACTCTCCCAGATACGCAGTATTTT | CACTLSGTLPDTQYF
. | . | TRBJ2-3 | TRBV9 | TGTGCCAGCAGCCCCCTGACTCGTGGAGAGCAGTATTTT | CASSPLTRGEQYF
TRBD1 | . | TRBJ2-1 | TRBV7-9 | TGTGCCAGCAGCTTCCTCGACAGGGGGCTCTCCAATGAGCAGTTCTTC | CASSFLDRGLSNEQFF
. | once | TRBJ2-7 | TRBV5-5 | TGTGCCAGCAGCTCCTTAGGCCCAGGGTCCTACGAGCAGTACTTC | CASSSLGPGSYEQYF
TRBD1 | . | TRBJ1-1 | TRBV5-1 | TGCGCCAGCAGCGTCGGACAGGGCGACACTGAAGCTTTCTTT | CASSVGQGDTEAFF
TRBD2 | . | TRBJ2-2 | TRBV7-8 | TGTGCCAGCAGCTATGGACTAGCGGGGACCGGGGAGCTGTTTTTT | CASSYGLAGTGELFF
TRBD1 | few | TRBJ2-7 | TRBV7-9 | TGTGCCAGCAGCTTACGGGACAGCTCCTACGAGCAGTACTTC | CASSLRDSSYEQYF
. | . | TRBJ2-7 | TRBV6-6 | TGTGCCAGCAGCACAGGGTACGAGCAGTACTTC | CASSTGYEQYF
. | . | TRBJ2-1 | TRBV9 | TGTGCCAGCAGCGATGACAGCGCCTCCTACAATGAGCAGTTCTTC | CASSDDSASYNEQFF
. | . | TRBJ2-1 | TRBV11-3 | TGTGCCAGCAGCGCCCGAGCGACAGGGAGGAACAATGAGCAGTTCTTC | CASSARATGRNNEQFF
. | . | TRBJ1-1 | TRBV7-8 | TGTGCCAGCAGCCCATCCCACACTGAAGCTTTCTTT | CASSPSHTEAFF
. | . | TRBJ2-2 | TRBV6-2/TRBV6-3 | TGTGCCAGCAGTTATCCTACGGGAGCTTATAAAACCGGGGAGCTGTTTTTT | CASSYPTGAYKTGELFF
. | . | TRBJ2-3 | TRBV12-3/TRBV12-4 | TGTGCCAGCCAGATGACTGCTACAGATACGCAGTATTTT | CASQMTATDTQYF
. | . | TRBJ1-5 | TRBV4-3 | TGCGCCAGCAGCCAAGATCCTCGCGATCAGCCCCAGCATTTT | CASSQDPRDQPQHF
. | . | TRBJ2-7 | TRBV11-2 | TGTGCCAGCAGCTTAGGTCAGATCTACGAGCAGTACTTC | CASSLGQIYEQYF
. | . | TRBJ2-2 | TRBV30 | TGTGCCTGGAGTGTATCGACCGGGGAGCTGTTTTTT | CAWSVSTGELFF
. | . | TRBJ2-7 | TRBV30 | TGTGCCTGGAGTGTACAGGGTTCCGGCCAGCAGTACTTC | CAWSVQGSGQQYF
TRBD2 | . | TRBJ2-7 | TRBV5-1 | TGCGCCAGCAGCTTGGTCGGGGGGACCGAGCAGTACTTC | CASSLVGGTEQYF
. | once | TRBJ2-7 | TRBV5-8 | TGTGCCAGCAGCTTGGGAGGTTCGTCCTACGAGCAGTACTTC | CASSLGGSSYEQYF
. | . | TRBJ1-1 | TRBV5-6 | TGTGCCAGCAGCTGGTACCGGGACACCCTGAACACTGAAGCTTTCTTT | CASSWYRDTLNTEAFF
TRBD1 | . | TRBJ1-1 | TRBV7-3 | TGTGCCAGCAGCCTTCAGGGACAGGGGAGCACTGAAGCTTTCTTT | CASSLQGQGSTEAFF
. | once | TRBJ2-1 | TRBV6-2/TRBV6-3 | TGTGCCAGCAGTACCCCTCCGACCAAGCCGAGACTCCCCCCAATGGGGCAGTTCTTC | CASSTPPTKPRLPPMGQFF
TRBD2 | . | TRBJ2-1 | TRBV5-4 | TGTGCCAGCAGCTTGGAGCGGGACTCCTACAATGAGCAGTTCTTC | CASSLERDSYNEQFF
. | once | TRBJ2-3 | TRBV4-2 | TGTGCCAGCAGCCAACGACGAACTCTAGTTTTATCAGATACGCAGTATTTT | CASSQRRTLVLSDTQYF